This T cell receptor (beta chain) was sequenced during a study of CD8 T cells in Susac syndrome. There are 18 residues in the CDR3. Germline V CDR1 and CDR2: MNHNS, SASEGT. V shed 6 bases and J 1 base; nucleotides not matched to a gene: 11. RNA was extracted with the RNeasy kit, and a quantity of roughly 0.5 to 1 ug was reverse transcribed using random hexamers. TCRdb recomputed calls from the immunoSEQ multiplex PCR reads with MiXCR, one row per CDR3 protein. The data contain around 120,000 distinct CDR3 sequences, roughly 94% of them singletons. J is TRBJ2-6 and V is TRBV6-1, with 8 bases that match TRBD1. The receptor's source is a human donor with multiple sclerosis. Sequencing was carried out using CD4+ T cells from PBMCs. Here the CDR3 DNA reads TGTGCCAGCAGCCTAAGACAGGGGAGGAATTCTGGGGCCAACGTCCTGACTTTC. This translates into CASSLRQGRNSGANVLTF.